Presented here are 6 T cell receptor beta chains from one specimen sequenced in a study of beta chain features in type 1 diabetes. Isolated RNA was reverse transcribed in full, so expressed TCRB transcripts were sequenced. Sequencing used immunoSEQ multiplex PCR; TCRdb keeps in-frame clones, though not all of them. This sample has roughly 25,000 clones, with 60% to 75% found just once. Sequencing was performed on Tregs from blood. These receptors came from a woman aged 40 to 50 in good health.

The V call is TRBV29-1, the J call TRBJ1-2, with no clear D. V was cut by 2 bases and J by 3 bases, with 7 bases left in between. The CDR3 loop spans 12 amino acids. CDR1 and CDR2 (germline): SQVTM, ANQGSEA. DNA of the CDR3: TGCAGCGTTGAACGGGGTGACTATGGCTACACCTTC. Residues: CSVERGDYGYTF.

Only one count was recorded for this clone. The rearrangement joins TRBV6-5 to TRBJ1-2; 9 bases agree with TRBD1. The trim removed 2 bases at V and 5 bases at J, leaving 3 bases unmatched. The germline gives CDR1 MNHEY, CDR2 SVGAGI. CDR3 length: 14 amino acids. The CDR3 DNA follows: TGTGCCAGCAGTTACAGGACAGGGGTGTATGGCTACACCTTC. Translation gives CASSYRTGVYGYTF.

The rearrangement joins TRBV9 to TRBJ2-3; the D is unclear. Trimming cost V 0 bases and J 2 bases, with 13 bases left between them. The CDR3 is 16 residues long. CDR1 and CDR2 (germline): SGDLS, YYNGEE. The CDR3: CASSVANSRSTDTQYF. Written as DNA, the CDR3 is TGTGCCAGCAGCGTAGCTAATAGTCGGTCCACAGATACGCAGTATTTT.

For this clone: In the same sample, other DNA sequences code for this CDR3. The rearrangement uses TRBV2 and TRBJ2-3; the match to TRBD1 covers 7 bases. CDR1 and CDR2 from the germline V gene are SNHLY and FYNNEI. V lost 6 bases to trimming and J lost 3 bases; unmatched junction nucleotides: 9. The CDR3 is 15 amino acids. Written as DNA, the CDR3 is TGTGCCAGCAGGAATCAGGGGGAGAGGACAGATACGCAGTATTTT. Protein sequence: CASRNQGERTDTQYF.

The chain links TRBV5-1 to TRBJ2-5, with 12 bases fitting TRBD2. Trimming took 0 bases from V and 3 from J; bases not matched to a gene: 3. The CDR3 runs 16 residues. Looked up from germline, CDR1 is SGHRS and CDR2 is YFSETQ. The CDR3 sequence: CASSLVLAGGKETQYF. In DNA, the CDR3 is TGCGCCAGCAGCTTGGTACTAGCGGGGGGAAAAGAGACCCAGTACTTC.

V is TRBV7-2 and J is TRBJ2-1; 7 bases are a match to TRBD2. CDR1 is SGHTA and CDR2 is FQGNSA in the germline V gene. J was trimmed by 9 bases and V by 2 bases; bases with no gene match: 4. The CDR3 consists of 13 residues. DNA of the CDR3: TGTGCCAGCAGCTTATGGCCGGGAGGTGAGCAGTTCTTC. Protein sequence: CASSLWPGGEQFF.